One and the same sample provided the 15 T cell receptor beta chains below, sequenced in a study of T cell responses to AZD1222 COVID-19 vaccine. The table came from immunoSEQ multiplex PCR; TCRdb's copy has only in-frame clones and leaves some out. The sample shows more than 250,000 clones, approximately 95% of them seen only once. Sequencing used peripheral blood, obtained on day 0 of AZD1222 vaccination. The receptors were gathered from an adult in good health.

This chain links TRBV5-1 with TRBJ2-2, with TRBD2 matching 11 bases. This CDR3 is built from 18 residues. Germline CDR1 reads SGHRS; CDR2 reads YFSETQ. Trimming cost V 4 bases and J 6 bases; bases outside gene matches: 14. This CDR3 is CASSLGLAEITGPGELFF. The CDR3 DNA reads TGCGCCAGCAGCCTGGGACTAGCGGAAATCACGGGGCCCGGGGAGCTGTTTTTT.

This clone was recorded once. The chain uses TRBV2 and TRBJ1-1; D is unclear. Germline CDR1 is SNHLY and CDR2 is FYNNEI. This CDR3 is 13 amino acids long. Trimming stripped 4 bases from V and 6 bases from J, with 12 bases between. The CDR3 region is CASSVRGAPEAFF. CDR3 coding DNA: TGTGCCAGCAGTGTTCGGGGAGCCCCTGAAGCTTTCTTT.

This clone was seen more than once but under ten times. The chain employs TRBV5-1 and TRBJ2-7, with D uncertain. The CDR3 is 13 amino acids. The V gene lost 0 bases and the J gene lost 2 bases, with 6 bases spanning the gap. CDR1 is SGHRS and CDR2 is YFSETQ in the germline V gene. The CDR3: CASSLAQAYEQYF. CDR3 nucleotides: TGCGCCAGCAGCTTGGCTCAAGCCTACGAGCAGTACTTC.

This clone was recorded only once. J is TRBJ1-1 and V is TRBV28, with TRBD1 as a possible D gene (6 bases). This CDR3 spans 15 amino acids. V gave up 3 bases and J gave up 5 bases, with 16 bases separating them. The V gene's germline CDR1 is MDHEN and CDR2 SYDVKM. For the CDR3, the DNA is TGTGCCAGCAGTTTGGGGGCAGGGGCGGGGACTGAAGCTTTCTTT. It is translated as CASSLGAGAGTEAFF.

Here the CDR3 reads CASSLSGIWGAGNTIYF. DNA for the CDR3: TGTGCCAGCAGTTTATCGGGGATCTGGGGGGCTGGAAACACCATATATTTT. This chain links TRBV27 with TRBJ1-3, with D possibly matching TRBD1 (5 bases). This CDR3 is 17 amino acids long. Germline CDR1 and CDR2: MNHEY and SMNVEV (reference sequence). The V and J ends lost 0 bases and 2 bases respectively, with 14 bases between them.

The sample holds a few counts of this clone. V is TRBV28 and J is TRBJ1-1; TRBD1 agrees at 9 bases. The germline V gene has CDR1 MDHEN and CDR2 SYDVKM. V was clipped by 4 bases and J by 9 bases; unmatched bases: 12. There are 15 residues in the CDR3. As DNA, the CDR3 is TGTGCCAGCAGTTCCCTAACAGGGGGCGGCTATAAAGCTTTCTTT. Protein sequence: CASSSLTGGGYKAFF.

The chain joins TRBV2 to TRBJ2-1; TRBD2 agrees at 9 bases. Germline CDR1 and CDR2: SNHLY and FYNNEI. The CDR3 has 13 amino acids. The V gene end was trimmed by 7 bases and the J gene end by 7 bases; junction bases not matched to a gene: 5. The CDR3 spells CASKAGGENEQFF. CDR3 bases: TGTGCCAGCAAGGCGGGGGGGGAGAATGAGCAGTTCTTC.

This chain links TRBV5-4 with TRBJ1-4, with D unresolved. V was pared by 4 bases and J by 2 bases, with 9 bases between. Looked up from germline, CDR1 is SGHNT and CDR2 is YYREEE (reference sequence). This CDR3 contains 14 residues. The CDR3 loop reads CASSTMGTNEKLFF. CDR3 coding DNA: TGTGCCAGCAGCACTATGGGGACTAATGAAAAACTGTTTTTT.

V is TRBV29-1 and J is TRBJ2-7; TRBD2 matches at 7 bases. The CDR3 has 13 residues. The V segment lost 7 bases and the J segment 2 bases; nucleotides outside the gene matches: 8. Germline-derived CDR1 and CDR2 are SQVTM and ANQGSEA. The CDR3 DNA follows: TGCAGCGCTGAGGGCGGGAGTCCCTACGAGCAGTACTTC. Encoded protein: CSAEGGSPYEQYF.

The chain carries TRBV24-1 and TRBJ2-3, with 7 bases fitting TRBD1. The germline V gene encodes CDR1 KGHDR and CDR2 SFDVKD. This CDR3 spans 15 amino acids. The trim removed 4 bases at V and 2 bases at J, leaving 5 bases unmatched. This CDR3 reads CATSEPGGVTDTQYF. CDR3 coding DNA: TGTGCCACCAGTGAGCCAGGGGGTGTCACAGATACGCAGTATTTT.

The chain combines TRBV28 with TRBJ2-1, with D uncertain. V lost 2 bases and J 10 bases, leaving 9 bases between the germline ends. This CDR3 region has 12 residues. CDR1 MDHEN and CDR2 SYDVKM come from the germline V gene. This chain's CDR3 is CASSLLGLEQFF. The CDR3 nucleotides are TGTGCCAGCAGTTTACTAGGCTTAGAGCAGTTCTTC.

The table lists this clone with a few counts. V usage is TRBV4-2 and J usage is TRBJ2-3; 9 nucleotides agree with TRBD2. J gave up 4 bases and V 0 bases, and 2 bases lay outside the gene matches. The germline V gene has CDR1 LGHNA and CDR2 YNFKEQ. The CDR3 is 15 residues long. The DNA of the CDR3 is TGTGCCAGCAGCCAAGAGCGGGGGGGCTCAGATACGCAGTATTTT. Translated, it gives CASSQERGGSDTQYF.

The chain joins TRBV4-1 to TRBJ2-1, with D possibly TRBD2 on 5 matching bases. V was cut by 1 base and J by 6 bases, with 19 bases left in between. The V gene's germline CDR1 is MGHRA and CDR2 YSYEKL. This CDR3 has 17 amino acids. The CDR3 sequence: CASSQGPQGPRGNEQFF. DNA for the CDR3: TGCGCCAGCAGCCAAGGCCCGCAAGGCCCCCGGGGCAATGAGCAGTTCTTC.

The chain carries TRBV28 and TRBJ2-3, with unresolved D. The V and J ends lost 3 bases and 0 bases respectively, with 10 bases between them. The CDR3 has 15 residues. Per the germline V gene, CDR1 is MDHEN and CDR2 is SYDVKM. The CDR3 region has the DNA TGTGCCAGCAGTTTCGTGGGTTCTAGCACAGATACGCAGTATTTT. Protein sequence: CASSFVGSSTDTQYF. Drawing the rest from reference TRBV28 and TRBJ2-3, the complete variable domain is DVKVTQSSRYLVKRTGEKVFLECVQDMDHENMFWYRQDPGLGLRLIYFSYDVKMKEKGDIPEGYSVSREKKERFSLILESASTNQTSMYLCASSFVGSSTDTQYFGPGTRLTVL.

The chain carries TRBV5-4 and TRBJ1-2; 8 positions match TRBD1. V was pared by 4 bases and J by 0 bases, with 5 bases of the junction left unmatched. CDR3 size: 15 residues. Germline V gene sequence: CDR1 SGHNT, CDR2 YYREEE (reference sequence). CDR3 region: CASSPDRDANYGYTF. CDR3 sequence (DNA): TGTGCCAGCAGCCCGGACAGGGATGCTAACTATGGCTACACCTTC.